Each of the 16 T cell receptor beta chains below was sequenced from the same sample in a study of cytomegalovirus exposure and HLA in healthy donors. The PCR employed 60 Vbeta primers together with 13 Jbeta primers. Measured with immunoSEQ multiplex PCR; TCRdb has only the in-frame clones, and not every one. The repertoire holds some 170,000 clones, around 86% seen once, with approximately 4% in the top ten. Sequencing was carried out using PBMCs. The receptors here all came from a man aged 50 to 59 in good health and CMV-seropositive.

This chain connects TRBV6-1 to TRBJ1-1, with TRBD1 matching 8 bases. The CDR3 loop spans 15 amino acids. V shed 4 bases and J 2 bases; nucleotides not matched to a gene: 6. Germline CDR1 reads MNHNS; CDR2 reads SASEGT. The CDR3 DNA reads as TGTGCCAGCAGTGGGGGTACAGGGGGTAACACTGAAGCTTTCTTT. Its protein product is CASSGGTGGNTEAFF.

The rearrangement joins TRBV9 to TRBJ1-6; 7 bases align to TRBD1. With V trimmed by 2 bases and J by 4 bases, 3 bases remained unmatched. The CDR3 has 15 residues. CDR1 is SGDLS and CDR2 is YYNGEE in the germline V gene. The CDR3 region has the DNA TGTGCCAGCAGCGTCTCAGGGGGATATAATTCACCCCTCCACTTT. Residues: CASSVSGGYNSPLHF.

V gene TRBV6-1 combines with J gene TRBJ2-1; TRBD2 matches at 9 bases. This CDR3 contains 17 residues. V shed 3 bases and J 12 bases; nucleotides not matched to a gene: 18. Looked up from germline, CDR1 is MNHNS and CDR2 is SASEGT. The chain's CDR3 is CASSDFRAGGPRSGQFF. CDR3 DNA sequence: TGTGCCAGCAGTGATTTTCGGGCGGGGGGGCCCAGGTCGGGGCAGTTCTTC.

The chain carries TRBV9 and TRBJ1-6; D call uncertain. CDR3 length: 14 amino acids. V dropped 0 bases and J dropped 7 bases, with 8 bases sitting between them. The V gene's germline CDR1 is SGDLS and CDR2 YYNGEE. DNA for the CDR3: TGTGCCAGCAGCGTAGTGCCGGAGAATTCACCCCTCCACTTT. This encodes CASSVVPENSPLHF.

This chain joins TRBV23-1 and TRBJ1-3, with TRBD1 identical over 12 bases. TRBV23-1 is given ORF status, its function remaining uncertain. J gave up 0 bases and V 1 base, and 7 bases lay outside the gene matches. This CDR3 spans 19 amino acids. Here the CDR3 reads CASSQWGQGAGGSGNTIYF. CDR3 coding DNA: TGCGCCAGCAGTCAATGGGGACAGGGGGCCGGGGGCTCTGGAAACACCATATATTTT.

The DNA for the CDR3 is TGTGCCAGCAGCCTACAGGTTCATGGCGAGCAGTACTTC. Translation: CASSLQVHGEQYF. The V gene is TRBV16, the J gene TRBJ2-7; the D gene is possibly TRBD1 (5 bases). This CDR3 region has 13 residues. V gave up 4 bases and J gave up 6 bases, with 13 bases separating them. The germline gives CDR1 KGHSY, CDR2 FQNENV. The full variable domain, with the rest looked up from reference TRBV16 and TRBJ2-7, is GEEVAQTPKHLVRGEGQKAKLYCAPIKGHSYVFWYQQVLKNEFKFLISFQNENVFDETGMPKERFSAKCLPNSPCSLEIQATKLEDSAVYFCASSLQVHGEQYFGPGTRLTVT.

The chain uses TRBV6-1 and TRBJ2-7; 7 bases fit TRBD1. Germline lookup yields CDR1 MNHNS and CDR2 SASEGT. CDR3 length: 13 residues. After removal of 6 bases from V and 7 bases from J, the junction contained 9 bases not matched to a gene. CDR3: CASRPTGVGEQYF. CDR3 sequence (DNA): TGTGCCAGCAGACCTACAGGGGTTGGAGAGCAGTACTTC.

The rearrangement links TRBV23-1 to TRBJ1-4, with D perhaps matching TRBD1 (5 bases). TRBV23-1 is known as an ORF, though its function is uncertain. V was trimmed by 4 bases and J by 7 bases, leaving 13 bases between them. The CDR3 totals 14 residues. The CDR3 DNA sequence: TGCGCCAGCAGTCGCCAGGGAAGAGTTGAAAAACTGTTTTTT. As protein: CASSRQGRVEKLFF.

This chain joins TRBV6-5 and TRBJ2-1; a possible D gene is TRBD1 (5 bases). The germline gives CDR1 MNHEY, CDR2 SVGAGI. Between the trimmed V and J ends, which lost 8 bases and 0 bases, there was a span of 11 bases. This CDR3 has 14 amino acids. This chain's CDR3 is CASSGIYSYNEQFF. The CDR3 DNA sequence: TGTGCCAGCTCAGGGATTTACTCCTACAATGAGCAGTTCTTC.

This clone has just a few counts. This chain joins TRBV10-1 and TRBJ1-1; weak D call: TRBD1 (6 bases). The CDR3 is 16 residues long. Trimming shortened V by 0 bases and J by 1 base, and 12 bases separated the two germline ends. Germline CDR1 is WNHNN and CDR2 is SYGVQD (reference sequence). The CDR3 DNA reads as TGCGCCAGCAGTGAGTCGATGGGACATTCGAACACTGAAGCTTTCTTT. It is translated as CASSESMGHSNTEAFF.

This chain links TRBV4-3 with TRBJ2-5; 12 bases map to TRBD2. This CDR3 spans 16 amino acids. Trimming cost V 0 bases and J 5 bases; bases outside gene matches: 4. Germline CDR1 and CDR2: LGHNA and YSLEER. The CDR3 loop is CASSQDPGLAGETQYF. The CDR3, as DNA: TGCGCCAGCAGCCAAGATCCCGGACTAGCGGGGGAGACCCAGTACTTC.

The chain combines TRBV6-5 with TRBJ1-1, with D maybe TRBD1 (5 bases). This CDR3 is built from 12 residues. V was shortened by 5 bases and J by 4 bases, with 8 bases between the two germline ends. From germline, CDR1 is MNHEY and CDR2 SVGAGI. CDR3 nucleotides: TGTGCCAGCAGTAGGGGTGCCACTGAAGCTTTCTTT. It is translated as CASSRGATEAFF.

The chain joins TRBV5-1 to TRBJ2-5, with a possible D match to TRBD2 (6 bases). The germline V gene encodes CDR1 SGHRS and CDR2 YFSETQ. The CDR3 covers 15 residues. V lost 0 bases, J lost 3 bases, and 12 bases lay in between. The CDR3 spells CASSLAGGRKETQYF. The DNA for the CDR3 is TGCGCCAGCAGCTTGGCCGGGGGTCGGAAAGAGACCCAGTACTTC.

The CDR3 sequence: CAWRSQGYTGELFF. CDR3 sequence (DNA): TGTGCCTGGAGGTCACAGGGGTACACCGGGGAGCTGTTTTTT. V usage is TRBV30 and J usage is TRBJ2-2, with 7 bases aligning to TRBD1. V shed 3 bases and J 3 bases; nucleotides not matched to a gene: 4. This CDR3 region has 14 residues. Germline CDR1 is GTSNPN and CDR2 is SVGIG (reference sequence).

The chain recombines TRBV6-6 with TRBJ2-1, with TRBD2 as a possible D gene (6 bases). There are 15 residues in the CDR3. CDR1 MNHNY and CDR2 SVGAGI come from the germline V gene (reference sequence). V was trimmed by 0 bases and J by 5 bases, leaving 11 bases between them. CDR3 sequence (DNA): TGTGCCAGCAGTTACTCACCGGGAGCAAACAATGAGCAGTTCTTC. Translating it yields CASSYSPGANNEQFF.

In this sample, this clone turned up a few times. This chain connects TRBV5-8 to TRBJ2-1; TRBD2 aligns across 8 bases. CDR3 length: 12 residues. V shed 4 bases and J 9 bases; nucleotides not matched to a gene: 3. Germline CDR1 reads SGHTS; CDR2 reads YDEGEE. CDR3 protein: CASSLSGSEQFF. The CDR3 coding sequence is TGTGCCAGCAGCCTCAGCGGGAGTGAGCAGTTCTTC.